The 29 T cell receptor beta chains listed next were all sequenced from one sample in a study of shared clonotypes between healthy human individuals (dated by TCRdb to the early 2020s). The library was built by means of the immunoSEQ multiplex PCR assay. This immuneACCESS table, as held by TCRdb, lists in-frame sequences with V and J called but not all clones. Of the missing ones, under half trace to an unresolved V gene in checked studies; the others have no known cause. This sample holds some 550,000 clones; 95% to 98% were observed only once. About 0.06% of the sample belongs to the ten largest clones. Specimen: naive CD4+ T cells sorted from blood. The cell subset or site label on this specimen signifies: CD45RA+ positively selected. These receptors were obtained from a woman aged 25 to 39 in good health.

CDR3 amino acids: CASSILTKYEQFF. The DNA for the CDR3 is TGTGCCAGTAGTATCCTGACAAAGTATGAGCAGTTCTTC. The V call is TRBV19, the J call TRBJ2-1, with D unclear. The ends were cut back, 3 bases at V and 8 bases at J, with 11 bases in the middle. CDR3 length equals 13 residues. Per the germline V gene, CDR1 is LNHDA and CDR2 is SQIVND (reference sequence).

The CDR3 coding sequence is TGCGCCAGCAGCTCCGGACAGGCGTTCCGACTAGCGGGAGGGCCGGAGACAGATACGCAGTATTTT. Amino acid sequence: CASSSGQAFRLAGGPETDTQYF. The chain is built from TRBV5-1 and TRBJ2-3, with TRBD2 identical over 14 bases. Germline V gene sequence: CDR1 SGHRS, CDR2 YFSETQ. J gave up 3 bases and V 3 bases, and 21 bases lay outside the gene matches. The CDR3 loop spans 22 amino acids.

This chain connects TRBV6-6 to TRBJ2-1; either TRBD1 or TRBD2 may fit D (5 bases each). Between the trimmed V and J ends, which lost 2 bases and 4 bases, there was a span of 6 bases. Germline values: CDR1 MNHNY, CDR2 SVGAGI (reference sequence). The CDR3 has 13 residues. CDR3 in amino acids: CASSYGGYNEQFF. In nucleotides, the CDR3 is TGTGCCAGCAGTTACGGGGGATACAATGAGCAGTTCTTC.

The chain is built from TRBV5-1 and TRBJ1-1; D gene unclear. Trimming removed 4 bases at V and 6 bases at J, with 13 bases between. The germline V gene encodes CDR1 SGHRS and CDR2 YFSETQ. The CDR3 contains 13 residues. The CDR3 DNA is TGCGCCAGCAGCGGCAGTCACCAGTCTGAAGCTTTCTTT. Translated: CASSGSHQSEAFF.

The chain has TRBV28 and TRBJ2-4; weak D call: TRBD1 (5 bases). This CDR3 contains 13 residues. The germline V gene has CDR1 MDHEN and CDR2 SYDVKM. V was clipped by 5 bases and J by 10 bases, with 15 bases between them. CDR3 DNA: TGTGCCAGCAGTCTCAGGGTCCCTAGAATTCAGTACTTC. Translated, it gives CASSLRVPRIQYF.

The CDR3 here is CASSLVAGGSGSTGELFF. CDR3 in DNA: TGCGCCAGCAGCTTGGTTGCGGGAGGAAGTGGCAGCACCGGGGAGCTGTTTTTT. The genes are TRBV5-1 and TRBJ2-2, with 8 bases that match TRBD2. The V segment lost 0 bases and the J segment 4 bases; nucleotides outside the gene matches: 11. The CDR3 length is 18 residues. Germline V CDR1 and CDR2: SGHRS, YFSETQ.

The rearrangement links TRBV28 to TRBJ1-1, with 8 bases that match TRBD1. CDR1 and CDR2 from the germline V gene are MDHEN and SYDVKM. Trimming cost V 8 bases and J 7 bases; bases outside gene matches: 12. This CDR3 has 14 amino acids. The CDR3 region has the DNA TGTGCCAGCCACCAACAAGGGACAGGCCTTGAAGCTTTCTTT. Its translation: CASHQQGTGLEAFF.

The rearrangement joins TRBV5-1 to TRBJ2-3; D is ambiguous. The CDR3 consists of 14 residues. Looked up from germline, CDR1 is SGHRS and CDR2 is YFSETQ. V was pared by 0 bases and J by 3 bases, with 8 bases between. The CDR3 loop reads CASSLAGATDTQYF. The CDR3 DNA sequence: TGCGCCAGCAGCTTGGCCGGCGCTACAGATACGCAGTATTTT.

The chain carries TRBV28 and TRBJ2-5; a weak D match, TRBD1 (6 bases). The end of the DNA aligns better with TRBJ2-7, so the J call may be wrong. The CDR3 runs 12 residues. Looked up from germline, CDR1 is MDHEN and CDR2 is SYDVKM. This chain's CDR3 is CASGQLAYEQYF. The DNA for the CDR3 is TGTGCCAGCGGACAGTTGGCCTACGAGCAGTACTTC.

The rearrangement joins TRBV5-1 to TRBJ1-2, with D tentatively TRBD1 (5 bases). CDR3 length: 15 amino acids. Germline assignment: CDR1 SGHRS and CDR2 YFSETQ. The V end lost 0 bases, the J end lost 8 bases, and 17 bases lay between the germline ends. The DNA of the CDR3 is TGCGCCAGCAGCTTGGGGGGGTACATGGCTAACGGCTACACCTTC. It yields the protein CASSLGGYMANGYTF.

The chain carries TRBV10-3 and TRBJ2-7, with D possibly TRBD1 on 6 matching bases. Between the trimmed V and J ends, which lost 8 bases and 12 bases, there was a span of 17 bases. Germline values: CDR1 ENHRY, CDR2 SYGVKD. The CDR3 is 11 residues long. The CDR3 region is CAIGPDSPWYF. CDR3 bases: TGTGCCATCGGCCCGGACAGCCCGTGGTACTTC.

The chain combines TRBV18 with TRBJ2-6; perhaps D is TRBD1 or TRBD2 (5 bases each). V was clipped by 5 bases and J by 0 bases, with 11 bases between them. The CDR3 runs to 16 residues. CDR1 is KGHSH, CDR2 LQKENI, per germline. The CDR3 here is CASSWDGSSGANVLTF. CDR3 DNA: TGTGCCAGCTCATGGGACGGATCCTCTGGGGCCAACGTCCTGACTTTC.

The gene calls are TRBV2 and TRBJ2-7; 7 nucleotides agree with TRBD1. The CDR3 totals 13 residues. Germline loops: CDR1 SNHLY, CDR2 FYNNEI. DNA for the CDR3: TGTGTCACAACTCGGGACAGCTCCTACGAGCAGTACTTC. It encodes CVTTRDSSYEQYF.

Only a few counts were recorded for this clone. This chain connects TRBV14 to TRBJ1-1, with 8 bases that match TRBD1. This CDR3 contains 14 residues. The V segment lost 4 bases and the J segment 1 base; nucleotides outside the gene matches: 2. Germline V gives CDR1 SGHDN, CDR2 FVKESK. CDR3 residues: CASSRGTGNTEAFF. The DNA of the CDR3 is TGTGCCAGCAGCCGAGGGACAGGGAACACTGAAGCTTTCTTT.

The V gene is TRBV4-1, the J gene TRBJ2-2, with 8 bases that match TRBD1. Losses at the gene ends were 5 bases for V and 1 base for J; bases not matched to a gene: 6. The CDR3 contains 16 residues. Germline V lookup: CDR1 MGHRA, CDR2 YSYEKL. The CDR3 protein is CASSLRTGRNTGELFF. The CDR3 bases are TGCGCCAGCAGCTTAAGGACAGGGCGGAACACCGGGGAGCTGTTTTTT.

The rearrangement joins TRBV2 to TRBJ1-3; D gene uncertain. Germline loops: CDR1 SNHLY, CDR2 FYNNEI. The CDR3 totals 15 residues. The ends were cut back, 3 bases at V and 1 base at J, with 10 bases in the middle. As DNA, the CDR3 is TGTGCCAGCAGTGAGGTGGCTGCATCTGGAAACACCATATATTTT. Its protein product is CASSEVAASGNTIYF.

The chain links TRBV19 to TRBJ1-5; D unclear. V dropped 7 bases and J dropped 11 bases, with 21 bases sitting between them. CDR1 and CDR2 from the germline V gene are LNHDA and SQIVND (reference sequence). The CDR3 totals 14 residues. The CDR3: CASTTWETPIAQHF. The CDR3 bases are TGTGCCAGTACCACATGGGAGACCCCCATCGCCCAGCATTTT. The whole variable domain, remainder taken from reference TRBV19 and TRBJ1-5, is DGGITQSPKYLFRKEGQNVTLSCEQNLNHDAMYWYRQDPGQGLRLIYYSQIVNDFQKGDIAEGYSVSREKKESFPLTVTSAQKNPTAFYLCASTTWETPIAQHFGDGTRLSIL.

As regards this clone: Other DNA sequences in the same sample also yield this CDR3. This CDR3 reads CASSLGQGYGYTF. In nucleotides, the CDR3 is TGTGCCAGCAGTCTGGGACAGGGCTATGGCTACACCTTC. The chain links TRBV28 to TRBJ1-2, with TRBD1 matching 9 bases. After removal of 5 bases from V and 4 bases from J, the junction contained 2 bases not matched to a gene. The CDR3 runs 13 residues. From germline, CDR1 is MDHEN and CDR2 SYDVKM.

The V and J genes are TRBV9 and TRBJ2-7; tentative D call: TRBD2 (5 bases). The V end lost 4 bases, the J end lost 3 bases, and 20 bases lay between the germline ends. Per the germline V gene, CDR1 is SGDLS and CDR2 is YYNGEE. The CDR3 extends over 16 amino acids. The CDR3 is CASSPLLSGGLYEQYF. In nucleotides, the CDR3 is TGTGCCAGCAGCCCCCTACTAAGCGGAGGCCTCTACGAGCAGTACTTC.

This clone was seen just once. The rearrangement links TRBV9 to TRBJ2-5; 11 bases align to TRBD2. Germline lookup yields CDR1 SGDLS and CDR2 YYNGEE. V lost 0 bases to trimming and J lost 5 bases; unmatched junction nucleotides: 3. This CDR3 contains 15 residues. The DNA for the CDR3 is TGTGCCAGCAGCGTAGGACTAGCGGGGTCTGAGACCCAGTACTTC. This sequence encodes CASSVGLAGSETQYF.

V is TRBV19 and J is TRBJ1-2; TRBD1 matches 8 bases. CDR1 is LNHDA, CDR2 SQIVND, per germline (reference sequence). Trimming removed 6 bases from V and 6 bases from J; junction bases left unmatched: 6. There are 13 residues in the CDR3. The CDR3 DNA is TGTGCCAGTAGCCCAGGGGGCGGACATGGCTACACCTTC. Translating it yields CASSPGGGHGYTF.

The chain uses TRBV10-3 and TRBJ2-5; 13 nucleotides line up with TRBD2. The CDR3 is made up of 15 amino acids. J was trimmed by 5 bases and V by 6 bases; bases with no gene match: 6. Looked up from germline, CDR1 is ENHRY and CDR2 is SYGVKD. This CDR3 reads CAISQTSGRSETQYF. The CDR3 DNA follows: TGTGCCATCAGCCAGACTAGCGGGAGGTCGGAGACCCAGTACTTC.

V and J are TRBV5-1 and TRBJ2-2; TRBD2 agrees at 7 bases. The CDR3 spans 14 residues. In germline, CDR1 is SGHRS, CDR2 YFSETQ. The V and J ends lost 4 bases and 7 bases, in that order; junction bases with no gene match: 7. The CDR3 protein is CASSPGLLNGELFF. CDR3 nucleotides: TGCGCCAGCAGCCCGGGACTACTCAACGGGGAGCTGTTTTTT.

The CDR3: CASSYRPGPLAGELFF. Here the CDR3 DNA reads TGTGCCAGCAGTTATAGACCGGGACCCCTAGCTGGGGAGCTGTTTTTT. This rearrangement joins TRBV6-5 to TRBJ2-2; D possibly uses TRBD1 or TRBD2 (5 bases each). The V and J ends lost 3 bases and 8 bases respectively, with 19 bases between them. CDR1 and CDR2 from the germline V gene are MNHEY and SVGAGI. The CDR3 sequence is 16 residues long.

The genes are TRBV7-9 and TRBJ2-3; D may match TRBD1 or TRBD2 (5 bases each). The V gene's germline CDR1 is SEHNR and CDR2 FQNEAQ (reference sequence). The V gene lost 5 bases and the J gene lost 6 bases, with 27 bases spanning the gap. This CDR3 is built from 18 residues. The CDR3 loop is CASSQTKGSGLERDTQYF. Here the CDR3 DNA reads TGTGCCAGCAGCCAGACTAAGGGGAGCGGACTCGAGAGGGATACGCAGTATTTT.

In DNA form, the CDR3 reads TGTGCCAGTAGTCAAGCTCAGGGGGCGGTGAGAAACATTCAGTACTTC. Residues: CASSQAQGAVRNIQYF. The chain joins TRBV19 to TRBJ2-4; TRBD1 aligns across 8 bases. After removal of 5 bases from V and 6 bases from J, the junction contained 12 bases not matched to a gene. Germline CDR1 reads LNHDA; CDR2 reads SQIVND (reference sequence). This CDR3 contains 16 residues.

The chain combines TRBV18 with TRBJ1-4, with D unresolved. The V end lost 8 bases, the J end lost 5 bases, and 12 bases lay between the germline ends. The germline V gene has CDR1 KGHSH and CDR2 LQKENI. The CDR3 runs to 13 residues. DNA of the CDR3: TGTGCCAGCACCCGAGCCGGGAATGAAAAACTGTTTTTT. Translating gives CASTRAGNEKLFF. Full variable domain (outside the CDR3, taken from reference TRBV18 and TRBJ1-4): NAGVMQNPRHLVRRRGQEARLRCSPMKGHSHVYWYRQLPEEGLKFMVYLQKENIIDESGMPKERFSAEFPKEGPSILRIQQVVRGDSAAYFCASTRAGNEKLFFGSGTQLSVL.

The rearrangement links TRBV30 to TRBJ2-7; D might be TRBD2 (6 bases). V dropped 2 bases and J dropped 0 bases, with 17 bases sitting between them. This CDR3 has 16 residues. Per germline, CDR1 GTSNPN and CDR2 SVGIG (reference sequence). The chain's CDR3 is CAWSPPGGPSSYEQYF. Here the CDR3 DNA reads TGTGCCTGGAGTCCACCCGGGGGACCGAGCTCCTACGAGCAGTACTTC.

This chain links TRBV5-6 with TRBJ2-1; TRBD2 matches 15 bases. J was trimmed by 6 bases and V by 1 base; bases with no gene match: 2. This CDR3 contains 16 residues. CDR1 is SGHDT and CDR2 is YYEEEE in the germline V gene. CDR3 loop: CASSLPGLAGGNEQFF. For the CDR3, the DNA is TGTGCCAGCAGCTTGCCGGGACTAGCGGGAGGCAATGAGCAGTTCTTC.